Below are 28 T cell receptor beta chains sequenced from a single sample in a study of cytomegalovirus exposure and HLA in healthy donors. Researchers ran the PCR with 60 Vbeta and 13 Jbeta primers. The method was immunoSEQ multiplex PCR; TCRdb's version includes in-frame clones alone and lacks a portion of them. Of about 100,000 clones listed, about 75% are singletons. Sequenced material: PBMCs. These receptors all stem from a man aged 40-49 years in good health and CMV-seropositive.

The count of this clone is one. The J gene is TRBJ2-7, the V gene TRBV7-8; 9 bases fit TRBD2. Germline V gives CDR1 SGHVS, CDR2 FQNEAQ. Losses at the gene ends were 4 bases for V and 2 bases for J; bases not matched to a gene: 12. The CDR3 covers 17 residues. This chain's CDR3 is CASSSHHSAGGPYEQYF. DNA for the CDR3: TGTGCCAGCAGCTCTCACCACTCCGCGGGGGGGCCCTACGAGCAGTACTTC.

J is TRBJ2-7 and V is TRBV6-4, with a weak D call TRBD1 (7 bases). CDR1 is MRHNA and CDR2 is SNTAGT in the germline V gene. V was clipped by 4 bases and J by 6 bases, with 19 bases between them. This CDR3 region has 15 residues. The DNA for the CDR3 is TGTGCCAGCAGTGCCTCCGGGGGACAGAGTAGCGAGCAGTACTTC. This encodes CASSASGGQSSEQYF.

This clone was picked up a small number of times. V and J are TRBV5-6 and TRBJ2-3; a possible D gene is TRBD2 (6 bases). Germline V CDR1 and CDR2: SGHDT, YYEEEE. V was clipped by 0 bases and J by 0 bases, with 11 bases between them. The CDR3 has 16 amino acids. The CDR3 region is CASSLVSGPSTDTQYF. The CDR3 DNA follows: TGTGCCAGCAGCTTGGTTAGCGGCCCTAGCACAGATACGCAGTATTTT. The full variable domain, its missing parts supplied by reference TRBV5-6 and TRBJ2-3, is DAGVTQSPTHLIKTRGQQVTLRCSPKSGHDTVSWYQQALGQGPQFIFQYYEEEERQRGNFPDRFSGHQFPNYSSELNVNALLLGDSALYLCASSLVSGPSTDTQYFGPGTRLTVL.

The chain recombines TRBV29-1 with TRBJ2-3; 8 bases align to TRBD2. The CDR3 length is 15 residues. The J segment lost 2 bases and the V segment lost 7 bases, leaving 11 bases of the junction unmatched. Germline V lookup: CDR1 SQVTM, CDR2 ANQGSEA. The CDR3 sequence is CSAQGAGGSTDTQYF. In DNA, the CDR3 is TGCAGCGCCCAAGGGGCGGGAGGCTCCACAGATACGCAGTATTTT.

The chain links TRBV2 to TRBJ2-2, with D possibly TRBD2 on 5 matching bases. The CDR3 runs to 16 residues. The germline gives CDR1 SNHLY, CDR2 FYNNEI. Trimming took off 5 bases at V and 6 bases at J, with 19 bases between the two ends. DNA for the CDR3: TGTGCCAGCAGTTTTTCCACCGAGGGTTGGTCCGGGGAGCTGTTTTTT. It codes for CASSFSTEGWSGELFF.

The gene calls are TRBV5-1 and TRBJ1-4; D is undetermined. V was trimmed by 1 base and J by 3 bases, leaving 10 bases between them. Looked up from germline, CDR1 is SGHRS and CDR2 is YFSETQ. The CDR3 extends over 15 amino acids. The CDR3 DNA sequence: TGCGCCAGCAGCTTGAACGGGTATCCTAATGAAAAACTGTTTTTT. This sequence encodes CASSLNGYPNEKLFF.

This chain uses TRBV5-5 with TRBJ1-1; D perhaps matches TRBD1 (6 bases). V lost 2 bases and J 5 bases, leaving 7 bases between the germline ends. The CDR3 extends over 12 amino acids. Germline V gene lookup returns CDR1 SGHKS and CDR2 YYEKEE (reference sequence). The CDR3 loop reads CASSLQGTEAFF. For the CDR3, the DNA is TGTGCCAGCAGCTTACAGGGAACTGAAGCTTTCTTT.

The V and J genes are TRBV5-1 and TRBJ2-7; tentative D call: TRBD1 (6 bases). Trimming left V 1 base short and J 0 bases short, with 8 bases between. Germline assignment: CDR1 SGHRS and CDR2 YFSETQ. The CDR3 is made up of 14 amino acids. The chain's CDR3 is CASSLRTDSYEQYF. The CDR3 region has the DNA TGCGCCAGCAGCTTGAGGACAGACTCCTACGAGCAGTACTTC. The full variable domain, its missing parts supplied by reference TRBV5-1 and TRBJ2-7, is KAGVTQTPRYLIKTRGQQVTLSCSPISGHRSVSWYQQTPGQGLQFLFEYFSETQRNKGNFPGRFSGRQFSNSRSEMNVSTLELGDSALYLCASSLRTDSYEQYFGPGTRLTVT.

This clone showed up just a few times. The chain links TRBV5-4 to TRBJ2-7; D may be TRBD2 (5 bases). This CDR3 is 17 amino acids long. Germline-derived CDR1 and CDR2 are SGHNT and YYREEE (reference sequence). The ends were cut back, 4 bases at V and 0 bases at J, with 20 bases in the middle. CDR3 bases: TGTGCCAGCAGCCCGGGTAGGGCTAGCACCAGCTCCTACGAGCAGTACTTC. As protein: CASSPGRASTSSYEQYF. Variable domain in full (rest from reference TRBV5-4 and TRBJ2-7): ETGVTQSPTHLIKTRGQQVTLRCSSQSGHNTVSWYQQALGQGPQFIFQYYREEENGRGNFPPRFSGLQFPNYSSELNVNALELDDSALYLCASSPGRASTSSYEQYFGPGTRLTVT.

This clone was picked up a small number of times. V gene TRBV11-2 combines with J gene TRBJ2-2, with D tentatively TRBD2 (5 bases). The germline CDR1 and CDR2 sequences are SGHAT and FQNNGV. V shed 1 base and J shed 5 bases, with 8 bases lying between them. CDR3 length: 14 amino acids. The CDR3 region is CASSLVGRTGELFF. The CDR3 region has the DNA TGTGCCAGCAGCTTAGTAGGGAGAACCGGGGAGCTGTTTTTT.

The chain couples TRBV5-1 to TRBJ2-7; the match to TRBD1 covers 12 bases. The CDR3 runs 16 residues. Germline trimming cut 4 bases from V and 5 bases from J; bases unmatched to any gene: 10. CDR1 SGHRS and CDR2 YFSETQ come from the germline V gene. The DNA of the CDR3 is TGCGCCAGCAGCCTAATGGGACAGGGGGCGCCCAACGAGCAGTACTTC. Protein: CASSLMGQGAPNEQYF.

V gene TRBV6-1 combines with J gene TRBJ2-3, with D possibly being TRBD1 (6 bases). CDR3 length equals 14 residues. Trimming removed 3 bases from V and 2 bases from J, with 9 bases in between. Per the germline V gene, CDR1 is MNHNS and CDR2 is SASEGT. CDR3 in DNA: TGTGCCAGCAGTGACAGGGGCCCCACAGATACGCAGTATTTT. Amino acids: CASSDRGPTDTQYF.

The chain carries TRBV27 and TRBJ2-1; 10 bases align to TRBD2. The V segment lost 4 bases and the J segment 0 bases; nucleotides outside the gene matches: 0. In germline, CDR1 is MNHEY, CDR2 SMNVEV (reference sequence). The CDR3 runs 15 residues. In DNA, the CDR3 is TGTGCCAGCAGTTCTAGCGGGAGCTCCTACAATGAGCAGTTCTTC. Translated, it gives CASSSSGSSYNEQFF.

This chain links TRBV5-1 with TRBJ1-1; D is perhaps TRBD1 (6 bases). Germline V gene sequence: CDR1 SGHRS, CDR2 YFSETQ. The germline V and J ends were trimmed by 4 bases and 1 base, with 11 bases remaining between them. The CDR3 runs 14 residues. CDR3 nucleotides: TGCGCCAGCAGCCTGGGACATCAGAACACTGAAGCTTTCTTT. This encodes CASSLGHQNTEAFF.

The chain has TRBV5-1 and TRBJ2-5, with TRBD2 as a possible D gene (7 bases). CDR1 and CDR2 (germline): SGHRS, YFSETQ. This CDR3 is 13 amino acids long. Trimming removed 0 bases at V and 5 bases at J, with 8 bases between. The CDR3: CASSLEGGETQYF. Here the CDR3 DNA reads TGCGCCAGCAGCTTGGAGGGGGGGGAGACCCAGTACTTC.

The chain joins TRBV10-2 to TRBJ2-7, with 11 bases aligning to TRBD2. This CDR3 contains 14 residues. The germline gives CDR1 WSHSY, CDR2 SAAADI. Losses at the gene ends were 1 base for V and 6 bases for J; bases not matched to a gene: 2. Here the CDR3 reads CASSELTSGSEQYF. CDR3 in DNA: TGCGCCAGCAGTGAGTTAACTAGCGGGAGCGAGCAGTACTTC.

The chain carries TRBV12-2 and TRBJ2-1; the D segment call TRBD2 is taken from the table without a DNA check. TRBV12-2 is described as a pseudogene. CDR3 length: 16 amino acids. CDR3 protein: CASRSRTSGGLNEQFF. Written as DNA, the CDR3 is TGTGCAAGTCGCTCCCGGACTAGCGGGGGTCTCAATGAGCAGTTCTTC.

This clone showed up just a few times. In nucleotides, the CDR3 is TGTGCCAGCGGAACCACTAGCCCCGCAGTCGAGCAGTACTTC. Translated, it gives CASGTTSPAVEQYF. This chain links TRBV7-2 with TRBJ2-7; a weak D match, TRBD2 (6 bases). The CDR3 totals 14 residues. The V gene lost 8 bases and the J gene lost 6 bases, with 20 bases spanning the gap. The germline V gene has CDR1 SGHTA and CDR2 FQGNSA.

The V and J genes are TRBV29-1 and TRBJ2-1; no firm D call. The V gene lost 7 bases and the J gene lost 4 bases, with 14 bases spanning the gap. The V gene's germline CDR1 is SQVTM and CDR2 ANQGSEA. The CDR3 is 13 amino acids. The CDR3 DNA sequence: TGCAGCGCTAGACTCCCTTCTTACAATGAGCAGTTCTTC. It translates to CSARLPSYNEQFF.

This chain uses TRBV7-9 with TRBJ2-2, with 11 bases that match TRBD2. With V trimmed by 0 bases and J by 9 bases, 9 bases remained unmatched. The CDR3 length is 17 residues. Germline CDR1 SEHNR, CDR2 FQNEAQ (reference sequence). CDR3 nucleotides: TGTGCCAGCAGCTTAGCGCGTCTAGCGGGGGGTCCGCGGGAGCTGTTTTTT. Translation: CASSLARLAGGPRELFF.

The chain couples TRBV27 to TRBJ1-1; 8 positions agree with TRBD1. Germline V gene lookup returns CDR1 MNHEY and CDR2 SMNVEV (reference sequence). Trimming at V came to 9 bases and at J to 0 bases, leaving 3 bases not matched to a gene. The CDR3 sequence is 13 residues long. Here the CDR3 reads CASQGAMNTEAFF. The CDR3 DNA follows: TGTGCCAGTCAGGGGGCCATGAACACTGAAGCTTTCTTT.

This chain uses TRBV4-2 with TRBJ1-2; the D gene is possibly TRBD1 (5 bases). Trimming took off 0 bases at V and 0 bases at J, with 11 bases between the two ends. The germline V gene encodes CDR1 LGHNA and CDR2 YNFKEQ. The CDR3 is made up of 16 amino acids. CDR3 in DNA: TGTGCCAGCAGCCAAGATACGGGGGGAACTAACTATGGCTACACCTTC. It is translated as CASSQDTGGTNYGYTF.

The chain joins TRBV6-6 to TRBJ1-4; D is unresolved. The V end was cut by 0 bases, the J end by 3 bases, with 8 bases between. Germline loops: CDR1 MNHNY, CDR2 SVGAGI (reference sequence). The CDR3 is 15 amino acids. The CDR3 bases are TGTGCCAGCAGTTACTCGGAGGGTGCTAATGAAAAACTGTTTTTT. Translation gives CASSYSEGANEKLFF.

This chain uses TRBV2 with TRBJ2-7, with 9 bases matching TRBD1. The CDR3 consists of 20 residues. Germline V gives CDR1 SNHLY, CDR2 FYNNEI. Trimming at V came to 6 bases and at J to 7 bases, leaving 28 bases not matched to a gene. The CDR3 region is CASRKGTIPLDRGKTREQYF. The CDR3 bases are TGTGCCAGCAGGAAGGGGACCATACCCTTGGACAGGGGTAAGACTAGGGAGCAGTACTTC.

The V and J genes are TRBV7-6 and TRBJ1-6, with TRBD1 as a possible D gene (5 bases). The V and J ends lost 1 base and 8 bases respectively, with 12 bases between them. Germline loops: CDR1 SGHVS, CDR2 FNYEAQ. CDR3 size: 15 residues. CDR3 loop: CASSLDQGTDSPLHF. The CDR3 coding sequence is TGTGCCAGCAGCTTAGATCAGGGAACTGATTCACCCCTCCACTTT.

The chain carries TRBV7-9 and TRBJ2-1; TRBD2 matches 14 bases. The germline CDR1 and CDR2 sequences are SEHNR and FQNEAQ (reference sequence). V lost 5 bases and J lost 7; bases outside the gene matches: 10. This CDR3 comprises 17 residues. The CDR3 sequence is CASSQGLAGVIWNEQFF. CDR3 bases: TGTGCCAGCAGCCAGGGACTAGCGGGAGTTATTTGGAATGAGCAGTTCTTC.

The chain combines TRBV5-1 with TRBJ1-2; TRBD1 aligns across 11 bases. Germline V gene sequence: CDR1 SGHRS, CDR2 YFSETQ. This CDR3 has 13 amino acids. The J segment lost 8 bases and the V segment lost 4 bases, leaving 4 bases of the junction unmatched. Here the CDR3 reads CASSPGTGGGYTF. As DNA, the CDR3 is TGCGCCAGCAGCCCCGGGACAGGGGGAGGCTACACCTTC.

The CDR3, as DNA: TGTGCCATCCTTTCTGGGGCCAACGTCCTGACTTTC. Amino acid sequence: CAILSGANVLTF. The gene calls are TRBV2 and TRBJ2-6; D not resolved. This CDR3 comprises 12 residues. Trimming shortened V by 10 bases and J by 1 base, and 5 bases separated the two germline ends. CDR1 and CDR2 (germline): SNHLY, FYNNEI. Full variable domain (outside the CDR3, taken from reference TRBV2 and TRBJ2-6): EPEVTQTPSHQVTQMGQEVILRCVPISNHLYFYWYRQILGQKVEFLVSFYNNEISEKSEIFDDQFSVERPDGSNFTLKIRSTKLEDSAMYFCAILSGANVLTFGAGSRLTVL.